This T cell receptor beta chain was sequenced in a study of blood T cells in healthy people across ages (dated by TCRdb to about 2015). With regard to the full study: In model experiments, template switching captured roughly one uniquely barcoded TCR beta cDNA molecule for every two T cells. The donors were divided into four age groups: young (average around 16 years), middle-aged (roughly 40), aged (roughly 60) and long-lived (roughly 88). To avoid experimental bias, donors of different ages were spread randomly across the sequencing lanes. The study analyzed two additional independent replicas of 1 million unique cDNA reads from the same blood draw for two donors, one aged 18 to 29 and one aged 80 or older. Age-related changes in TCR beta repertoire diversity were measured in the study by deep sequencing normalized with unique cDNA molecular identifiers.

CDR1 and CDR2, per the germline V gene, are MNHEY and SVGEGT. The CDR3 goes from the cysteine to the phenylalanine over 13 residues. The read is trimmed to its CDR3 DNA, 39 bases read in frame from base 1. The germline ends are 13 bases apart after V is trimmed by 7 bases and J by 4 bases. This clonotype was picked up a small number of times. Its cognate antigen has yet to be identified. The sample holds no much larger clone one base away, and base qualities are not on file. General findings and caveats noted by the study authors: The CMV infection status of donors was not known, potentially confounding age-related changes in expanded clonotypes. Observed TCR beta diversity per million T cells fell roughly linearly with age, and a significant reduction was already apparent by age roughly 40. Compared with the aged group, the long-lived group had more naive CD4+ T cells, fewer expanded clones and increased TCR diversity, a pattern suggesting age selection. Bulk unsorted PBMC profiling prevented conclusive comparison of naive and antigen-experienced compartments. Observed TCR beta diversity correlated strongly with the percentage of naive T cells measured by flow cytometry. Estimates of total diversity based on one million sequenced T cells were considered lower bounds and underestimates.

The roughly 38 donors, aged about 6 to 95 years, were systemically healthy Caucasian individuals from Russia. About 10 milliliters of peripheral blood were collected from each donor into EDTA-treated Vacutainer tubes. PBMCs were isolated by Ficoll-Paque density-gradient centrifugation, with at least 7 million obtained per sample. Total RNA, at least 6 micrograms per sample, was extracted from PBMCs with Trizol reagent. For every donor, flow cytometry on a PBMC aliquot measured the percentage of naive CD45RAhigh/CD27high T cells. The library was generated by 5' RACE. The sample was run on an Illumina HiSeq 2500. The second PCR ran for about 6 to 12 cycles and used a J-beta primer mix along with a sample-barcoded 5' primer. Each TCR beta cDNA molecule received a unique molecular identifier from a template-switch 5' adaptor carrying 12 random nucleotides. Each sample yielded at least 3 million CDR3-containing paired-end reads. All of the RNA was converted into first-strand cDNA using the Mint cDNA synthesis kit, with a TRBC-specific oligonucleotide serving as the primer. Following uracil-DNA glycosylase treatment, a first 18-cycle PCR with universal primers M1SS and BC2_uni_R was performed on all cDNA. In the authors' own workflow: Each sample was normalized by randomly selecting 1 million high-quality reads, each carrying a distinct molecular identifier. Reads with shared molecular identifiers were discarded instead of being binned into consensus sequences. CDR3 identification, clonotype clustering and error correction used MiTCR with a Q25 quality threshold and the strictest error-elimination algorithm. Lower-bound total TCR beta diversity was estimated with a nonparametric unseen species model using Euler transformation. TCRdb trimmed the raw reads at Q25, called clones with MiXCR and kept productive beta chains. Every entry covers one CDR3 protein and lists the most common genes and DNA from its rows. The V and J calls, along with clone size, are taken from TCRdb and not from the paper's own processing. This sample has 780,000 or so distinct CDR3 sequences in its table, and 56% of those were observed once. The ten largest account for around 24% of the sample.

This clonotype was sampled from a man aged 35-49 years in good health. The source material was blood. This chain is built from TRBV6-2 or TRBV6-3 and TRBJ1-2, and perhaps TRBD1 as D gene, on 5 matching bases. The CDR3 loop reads CASNQMGTYGYTF. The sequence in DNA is TGTGCCAGCAACCAGATGGGGACCTATGGCTACACCTTC.